These 23 T cell receptor beta chains share one sample of origin, sequenced in a study of blood T cell repertoires in COVID-19. Libraries were prepared by immunoSEQ multiplex PCR; TCRdb keeps only in-frame clonotypes and omits some of them. The sample carries roughly 230,000 clones, 70% to 90% recorded once. The sample consisted of peripheral blood. These receptor sequences come from a human donor in a cohort sampled during active COVID-19.

The CDR3 nucleotides read TGCGCCAGCAGCCCCCTCGTCGGACAGGCCCATCTTACCAAACTGTTTTTT. It yields the protein CASSPLVGQAHLTKLFF. V usage is TRBV4-3 and J usage is TRBJ1-4, with TRBD1 matching over 7 bases. Trimming removed 4 bases from V and 11 bases from J; junction bases left unmatched: 19. Germline V CDR1 and CDR2: LGHNA, YSLEER. This CDR3 contains 17 residues.

The CDR3 DNA reads as TGTGCCAGCTCACCACCAGGGGGAATGGGGCTCTACGAGCAGTACTTC. The encoded protein is CASSPPGGMGLYEQYF. The chain uses TRBV18 and TRBJ2-7; maybe TRBD1 (6 bases). Germline V gives CDR1 KGHSH, CDR2 LQKENI. CDR3 length: 16 amino acids. Trimming removed 0 bases from V and 3 bases from J, with 15 bases in between.

The rearrangement uses TRBV10-3 and TRBJ2-3; TRBD1 aligns across 10 bases. Per germline, CDR1 ENHRY and CDR2 SYGVKD. After removal of 1 base from V and 4 bases from J, the junction contained 5 bases not matched to a gene. The CDR3 has 16 amino acids. CDR3 amino acids: CAISEWGQGRSDTQYF. Here the CDR3 DNA reads TGTGCCATCAGTGAGTGGGGACAGGGGCGTTCAGATACGCAGTATTTT.

The chain joins TRBV5-1 to TRBJ1-4; TRBD1 might be the D (6 bases). Trimming removed 0 bases at V and 4 bases at J, with 10 bases between. Per germline, CDR1 SGHRS and CDR2 YFSETQ. This CDR3 is 15 amino acids long. Here the CDR3 reads CASSLAGQDNEKLFF. In nucleotides, the CDR3 is TGCGCCAGCAGCTTGGCGGGACAAGATAATGAAAAACTGTTTTTT.

J is TRBJ1-5 and V is TRBV5-6; tentatively, D is TRBD1 (6 bases). CDR3 length: 15 amino acids. The germline gives CDR1 SGHDT, CDR2 YYEEEE. V shed 1 base and J shed 2 bases, with 10 bases lying between them. The CDR3 region is CASSLRTAGNQPQHF. CDR3 coding DNA: TGTGCCAGCAGCTTGCGGACAGCCGGCAATCAGCCCCAGCATTTT.

This chain connects TRBV7-2 to TRBJ2-7; D unresolved. CDR1 SGHTA and CDR2 FQGNSA come from the germline V gene. Trimming stripped 1 base from V and 4 bases from J, with 11 bases between. There are 14 residues in the CDR3. Here the CDR3 reads CASSLGHSGYEQYF. CDR3 sequence (DNA): TGTGCCAGCAGCTTAGGTCATTCCGGGTACGAGCAGTACTTC.

This chain links TRBV15 with TRBJ2-5, with 8 bases identical to TRBD1. With V trimmed by 4 bases and J by 4 bases, 2 bases remained unmatched. Looked up from germline, CDR1 is LNHNV and CDR2 is YYDKDF (reference sequence). The CDR3 spans 13 residues. CDR3 amino acids: CATSTDRVETQYF. CDR3 DNA: TGTGCCACCAGCACGGACAGGGTAGAGACCCAGTACTTC. The whole variable domain, filled in from reference TRBV15 and TRBJ2-5, reads DAMVIQNPRYQVTQFGKPVTLSCSQTLNHNVMYWYQQKSSQAPKLLFHYYDKDFNNEADTPDNFQSRRPNTSFCFLDIRSPGLGDTAMYLCATSTDRVETQYFGPGTRLLVL.

Comment on this clone: The same CDR3 is also encoded by other DNA sequences in this sample. V is TRBV7-2 and J is TRBJ2-7; TRBD1 is a possible D gene (6 bases). Trimming stripped 4 bases from V and 0 bases from J, with 10 bases between. From germline, CDR1 is SGHTA and CDR2 FQGNSA. The length of the CDR3 is 14 residues. CDR3 in amino acids: CASSSNRASYEQYF. Here the CDR3 DNA reads TGTGCCAGCAGCTCCAACAGGGCCTCCTACGAGCAGTACTTC.

This clone was counted a single time. This chain connects TRBV28 to TRBJ2-7; D is ambiguous. Trimming removed 6 bases at V and 2 bases at J, with 14 bases between. Germline assignment: CDR1 MDHEN and CDR2 SYDVKM. The CDR3 extends over 14 amino acids. In nucleotides, the CDR3 is TGTGCCAGCAGAGCTGTGGGCCCAGCCTACGAGCAGTACTTC. Protein sequence: CASRAVGPAYEQYF.

The J gene is TRBJ2-7, the V gene TRBV7-2; the D gene is possibly TRBD1 (6 bases). The V gene's germline CDR1 is SGHTA and CDR2 FQGNSA. V lost 5 bases, J lost 6 bases, and 14 bases lay in between. The CDR3 has 13 residues. CDR3 sequence: CASSVKTGSEQYF. The CDR3 nucleotides are TGTGCCAGCAGCGTAAAAACAGGGTCCGAGCAGTACTTC.

This chain joins TRBV9 and TRBJ2-7; 7 nucleotides match TRBD1. Germline V gene sequence: CDR1 SGDLS, CDR2 YYNGEE. Unmatched junction bases numbered 9, after V lost 5 bases and J lost 4 bases. CDR3 size: 14 residues. CDR3 protein: CASSARDRSYEQYF. The DNA for the CDR3 is TGTGCCAGCAGTGCTCGGGACAGATCGTACGAGCAGTACTTC.

This clone was picked up one time. The genes are TRBV5-1 and TRBJ2-7; 9 nucleotides line up with TRBD2. J gave up 0 bases and V 2 bases, and 9 bases lay outside the gene matches. The length of the CDR3 is 17 residues. Germline V gene lookup returns CDR1 SGHRS and CDR2 YFSETQ. CDR3 region: CASSFLAGRGASYEQYF. CDR3 nucleotides: TGCGCCAGCAGCTTTCTAGCGGGAAGAGGGGCCTCCTACGAGCAGTACTTC.

J is TRBJ2-7 and V is TRBV24-1; TRBD2 matches 7 bases. CDR3 size: 14 residues. Germline CDR1 KGHDR, CDR2 SFDVKD. V was pared by 4 bases and J by 5 bases, with 7 bases of the junction left unmatched. The CDR3 DNA is TGTGCCACCAGTGACTACGGGGGGAGGAACGAGCAGTACTTC. This codes for CATSDYGGRNEQYF.

The V call is TRBV14, the J call TRBJ1-1; D may be TRBD1 (5 bases). This CDR3 contains 13 residues. V was shortened by 5 bases and J by 0 bases, with 7 bases between the two germline ends. Per the germline V gene, CDR1 is SGHDN and CDR2 is FVKESK. The CDR3 coding sequence is TGTGCCAGCAGCTGGGGGGTGAACACTGAAGCTTTCTTT. This gives the protein CASSWGVNTEAFF. Looking up the rest from reference TRBV14 and TRBJ1-1 gives the full variable domain: EAGVTQFPSHSVIEKGQTVTLRCDPISGHDNLYWYRRVMGKEIKFLLHFVKESKQDESGMPNNRFLAERTGGTYSTLKVQPAELEDSGVYFCASSWGVNTEAFFGQGTRLTVV.

This chain links TRBV3-1 (or the pseudogene TRBV3-2) with TRBJ2-7; 10 bases map to TRBD1. Looked up from germline, CDR1 is LGHDT and CDR2 is YNNKEL (reference sequence). The CDR3 contains 15 residues. After removal of 2 bases from V and 2 bases from J, the junction contained 3 bases not matched to a gene. The CDR3 spells CASSQRTGGPYEQYF. CDR3 DNA: TGTGCCAGCAGCCAAAGGACAGGGGGTCCCTACGAGCAGTACTTC.

This clone was seen only once. This rearrangement joins TRBV6-5 to TRBJ2-1; D not resolved. Germline CDR1 MNHEY, CDR2 SVGAGI. This CDR3 spans 12 amino acids. Trimming pared 8 bases from V and 7 bases from J, leaving 12 bases between. CDR3 loop: CASSRLRNEQFF. For the CDR3, the DNA is TGTGCCAGCTCTAGGCTTAGGAATGAGCAGTTCTTC.

Turning to this clone: In the same sample, other DNA sequences code for this CDR3. The chain joins TRBV5-1 to TRBJ1-1, with TRBD1 as a possible D gene (6 bases). V lost 0 bases to trimming and J lost 5 bases, with 11 bases between them. CDR3 size: 14 residues. Germline V CDR1 and CDR2: SGHRS, YFSETQ. CDR3 nucleotide sequence: TGCGCCAGCAGCTTGGCAGGGGTTGGAACTGAAGCTTTCTTT. Its protein product is CASSLAGVGTEAFF.

V usage is TRBV18 and J usage is TRBJ2-1, with 10 bases that match TRBD1. V shed 2 bases, J shed 4 bases, and the junction held 5 bases outside the gene matches. This CDR3 is built from 16 residues. CDR1 is KGHSH and CDR2 is LQKENI in the germline V gene. The CDR3 loop is CASSPGDRGVYNEQFF. For the CDR3, the DNA is TGTGCCAGCTCACCAGGGGACAGGGGAGTGTACAATGAGCAGTTCTTC.

V is TRBV6-5 and J is TRBJ1-5; 7 bases map to TRBD1. The germline gives CDR1 MNHEY, CDR2 SVGAGI. V dropped 5 bases and J dropped 2; count of bases not matched to a gene: 6. The CDR3 has 15 amino acids. The CDR3 DNA is TGTGCCAGCAGTCGGACAGGTGGGGGCAATCAGCCCCAGCATTTT. Its translation is CASSRTGGGNQPQHF.

The rearrangement joins TRBV19 to TRBJ2-2; weak D call: TRBD2 (6 bases). Trimming cost V 7 bases and J 4 bases, with 13 bases left between them. Per germline, CDR1 LNHDA and CDR2 SQIVND (reference sequence). The CDR3 is 14 amino acids. CDR3 region: CASNGLLTTGELFF. As DNA, the CDR3 is TGTGCCAGTAACGGACTATTAACCACCGGGGAGCTGTTTTTT. Together with reference TRBV19 and TRBJ2-2, the CDR3 gives the full variable domain: DGGITQSPKYLFRKEGQNVTLSCEQNLNHDAMYWYRQDPGQGLRLIYYSQIVNDFQKGDIAEGYSVSREKKESFPLTVTSAQKNPTAFYLCASNGLLTTGELFFGEGSRLTVL.

This sequence joins TRBV7-9 and TRBJ2-5; D perhaps matches TRBD2 (6 bases). There are 16 residues in the CDR3. The germline V gene has CDR1 SEHNR and CDR2 FQNEAQ (reference sequence). Trimming took 6 bases from V and 4 from J, leaving 21 bases between them. The CDR3 DNA follows: TGTGCCAGCAGTCCGGGGGAGGTCGGGGAAGGAGAGACCCAGTACTTC. Translation: CASSPGEVGEGETQYF.

This clone was counted a single time. The chain links TRBV30 to TRBJ1-2; D gene uncertain. The germline gives CDR1 GTSNPN, CDR2 SVGIG (reference sequence). This CDR3 spans 12 amino acids. Trimming took 4 bases from V and 8 from J, leaving 14 bases between them. CDR3 nucleotide sequence: TGTGCCTGGATCCCCCCCGGTCACGGCTACACCTTC. It encodes CAWIPPGHGYTF.

J is TRBJ1-5 and V is TRBV6-5, with unresolved D. The germline V gene has CDR1 MNHEY and CDR2 SVGAGI. V was trimmed by 4 bases and J by 4 bases, leaving 8 bases between them. The CDR3 spans 13 residues. The CDR3 DNA is TGTGCCAGCAGTTCGCAGGAAAATCAGCCCCAGCATTTT. Translated: CASSSQENQPQHF.